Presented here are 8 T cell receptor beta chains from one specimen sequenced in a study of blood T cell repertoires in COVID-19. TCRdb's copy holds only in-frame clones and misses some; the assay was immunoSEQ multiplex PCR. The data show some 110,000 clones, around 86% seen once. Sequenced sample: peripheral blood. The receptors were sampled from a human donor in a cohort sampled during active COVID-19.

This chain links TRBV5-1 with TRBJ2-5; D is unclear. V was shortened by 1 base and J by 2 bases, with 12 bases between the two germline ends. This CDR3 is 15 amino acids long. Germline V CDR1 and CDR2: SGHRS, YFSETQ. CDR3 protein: CASSLQHYQQETQYF. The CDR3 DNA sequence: TGCGCCAGCAGCTTGCAACACTACCAACAAGAGACCCAGTACTTC.

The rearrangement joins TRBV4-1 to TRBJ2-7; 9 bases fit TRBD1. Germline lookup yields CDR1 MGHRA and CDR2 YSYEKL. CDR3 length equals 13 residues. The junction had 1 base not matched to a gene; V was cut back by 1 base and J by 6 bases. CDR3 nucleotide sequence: TGCGCCAGCAGCCAAGGACAGGGGGTCGAGCAGTACTTC. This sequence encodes CASSQGQGVEQYF.

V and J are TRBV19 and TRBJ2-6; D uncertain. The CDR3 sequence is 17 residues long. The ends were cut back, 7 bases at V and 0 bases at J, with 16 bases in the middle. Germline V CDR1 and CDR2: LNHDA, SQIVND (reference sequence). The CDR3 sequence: CASTRSSRGSGANVLTF. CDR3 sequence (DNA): TGTGCCAGTACCCGAAGTAGCCGCGGCTCTGGGGCCAACGTCCTGACTTTC.

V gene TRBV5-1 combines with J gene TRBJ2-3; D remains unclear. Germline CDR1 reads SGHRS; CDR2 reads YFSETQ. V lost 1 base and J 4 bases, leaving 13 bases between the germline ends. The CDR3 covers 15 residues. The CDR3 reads CASSLTDYLSDTQYF. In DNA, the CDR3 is TGCGCCAGCAGCTTGACAGATTACCTTTCAGATACGCAGTATTTT.

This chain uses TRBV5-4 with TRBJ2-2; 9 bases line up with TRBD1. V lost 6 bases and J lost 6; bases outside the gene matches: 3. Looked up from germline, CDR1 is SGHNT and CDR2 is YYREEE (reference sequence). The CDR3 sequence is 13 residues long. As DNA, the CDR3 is TGTGCCAGCACTGGACAGGGGTCCGGGGAGCTGTTTTTT. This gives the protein CASTGQGSGELFF.

CDR3 protein: CASSPGILAGADTQYF. The CDR3 nucleotides read TGTGCCAGCAGTCCTGGGATACTAGCGGGCGCAGATACGCAGTATTTT. J is TRBJ2-3 and V is TRBV27; 9 bases fit TRBD2. V shed 5 bases, J shed 4 bases, and the junction held 10 bases outside the gene matches. This CDR3 is 16 amino acids long. In germline, CDR1 is MNHEY, CDR2 SMNVEV (reference sequence).

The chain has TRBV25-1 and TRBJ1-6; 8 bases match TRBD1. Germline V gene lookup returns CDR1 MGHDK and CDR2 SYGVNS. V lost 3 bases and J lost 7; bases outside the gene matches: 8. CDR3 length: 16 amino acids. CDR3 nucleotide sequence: TGTGCCAGCAGTGACCCAACAGGGGGACTAAATTCACCCCTCCACTTT. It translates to CASSDPTGGLNSPLHF.

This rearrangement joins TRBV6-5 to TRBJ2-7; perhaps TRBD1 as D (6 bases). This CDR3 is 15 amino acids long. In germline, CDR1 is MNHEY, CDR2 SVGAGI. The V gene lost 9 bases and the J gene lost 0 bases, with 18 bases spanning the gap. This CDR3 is CASTDAGVSSYEQYF. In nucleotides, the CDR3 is TGTGCCAGTACCGACGCAGGGGTTTCCTCCTACGAGCAGTACTTC.